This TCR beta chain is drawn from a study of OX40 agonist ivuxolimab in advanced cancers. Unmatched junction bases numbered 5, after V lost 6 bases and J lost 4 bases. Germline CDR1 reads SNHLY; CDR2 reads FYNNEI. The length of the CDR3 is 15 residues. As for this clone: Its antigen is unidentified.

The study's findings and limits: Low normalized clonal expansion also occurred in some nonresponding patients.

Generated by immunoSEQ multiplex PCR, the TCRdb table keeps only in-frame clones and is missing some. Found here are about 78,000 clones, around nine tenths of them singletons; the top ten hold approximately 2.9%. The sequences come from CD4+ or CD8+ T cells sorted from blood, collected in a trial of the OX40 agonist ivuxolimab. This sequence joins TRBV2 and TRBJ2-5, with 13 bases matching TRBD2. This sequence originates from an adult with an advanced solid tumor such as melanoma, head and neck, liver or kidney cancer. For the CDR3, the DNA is TGTGCCAGCAGACTAGCGGGGGGGCAGGGAGAGACCCAGTACTTC. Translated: CASRLAGGQGETQYF.